The 30 T cell receptor beta chains below were found in one sample sequenced in a study of T cells in Graves' hyperthyroidism and ophthalmopathy. Researchers took RNA transcripts and amplified the TCR beta CDR3 regions from them. HTBI primers drove first-round RT-PCR of the TCR CDR3. MiXCR was run by TCRdb on the multiplex PCR reads, yielding one entry per CDR3 protein. This sample has 530,000 or so distinct CDR3 sequences, with approximately 25% found just once. Input material: blood. The receptors derive from a woman aged 30 to 39 with Graves' ophthalmopathy.

The chain carries TRBV12-3 or TRBV12-4 and TRBJ1-2, with D possibly being TRBD1 (5 bases). This CDR3 comprises 12 residues. V was cut by 3 bases and J by 7 bases, with 9 bases left in between. CDR3 DNA: TGTGCCAGCAGTTTTTACAGGTCTGGCTACACCTTC. Its translation: CASSFYRSGYTF.

This clonotype was counted between two and nine times. The chain is built from TRBV19 and TRBJ2-5; D possibly corresponds to TRBD2 (6 bases). This CDR3 has 15 amino acids. In germline, CDR1 is LNHDA, CDR2 SQIVND (reference sequence). V was trimmed by 6 bases and J by 2 bases, leaving 16 bases between them. The CDR3 DNA follows: TGTGCCAGTAGGCCGCACCTAGGAGGGCAAGAGACCCAGTACTTC. Protein: CASRPHLGGQETQYF.

This clonotype was found many times. The V gene is TRBV24-1, the J gene TRBJ1-1; weak D call: TRBD1 (5 bases). V was trimmed by 7 bases and J by 1 base, leaving 9 bases between them. The CDR3 totals 13 residues. Germline V CDR1 and CDR2: KGHDR, SFDVKD. CDR3 coding DNA: TGTGCCACCAGAGGGGTTTCGAACACTGAAGCTTTCTTT. This sequence encodes CATRGVSNTEAFF.

This clonotype was observed a few times. The rearrangement joins TRBV12-3 or TRBV12-4 to TRBJ1-1, with 10 bases aligning to TRBD1. V was clipped by 4 bases and J by 6 bases; unmatched bases: 2. The CDR3 has 13 residues. CDR3 sequence: CASSSGTGAEAFF. The CDR3 region has the DNA TGTGCCAGCAGTTCCGGGACAGGGGCTGAAGCTTTCTTT.

This clonotype came up once. The chain recombines TRBV6-1 with TRBJ2-7, with D unresolved. V lost 8 bases and J 6 bases, leaving 14 bases between the germline ends. The CDR3 sequence is 12 residues long. Germline V CDR1 and CDR2: MNHNS, SASEGT. The CDR3 here is CASGLVLSEQYF. The CDR3 region has the DNA TGTGCCAGCGGTCTAGTACTAAGCGAGCAGTACTTC.

This clonotype was seen many times. This chain connects TRBV7-2 to TRBJ2-5; no clear D gene. The V and J ends lost 8 bases and 5 bases respectively, with 12 bases between them. This CDR3 contains 12 residues. Germline assignment: CDR1 SGHTA and CDR2 FQGNSA. This chain's CDR3 is CASGKRMETQYF. For the CDR3, the DNA is TGTGCCAGCGGGAAAAGGATGGAGACCCAGTACTTC.

V usage is TRBV6-1 and J usage is TRBJ2-7; D might be TRBD1 or TRBD2, each matching 5 bases. The germline gives CDR1 MNHNS, CDR2 SASEGT. The CDR3 consists of 15 residues. The V end was cut by 0 bases, the J end by 0 bases, with 9 bases between. The DNA of the CDR3 is TGTGCCAGCAGTGAAGCGGGAGACAGCTCCTACGAGCAGTACTTC. This sequence encodes CASSEAGDSSYEQYF.

This clonotype appeared many times. This sequence joins TRBV13 and TRBJ1-3; D is uncertain. Germline CDR1 and CDR2: PRHDT and FYEKMQ (reference sequence). V was shortened by 6 bases and J by 4 bases, with 13 bases between the two germline ends. This CDR3 is built from 14 residues. CDR3 amino acids: CASREAYLGNTIYF. The CDR3 DNA sequence: TGTGCCAGCAGGGAGGCTTATTTAGGAAACACCATATATTTT. The full variable domain, with the rest looked up from reference TRBV13 and TRBJ1-3, is AAGVIQSPRHLIKEKRETATLKCYPIPRHDTVYWYQQGPGQDPQFLISFYEKMQSDKGSIPDRFSAQQFSDYHSELNMSSLELGDSALYFCASREAYLGNTIYFGEGSWLTVV.

This rearrangement joins TRBV20-1 to TRBJ1-1; D ambiguous. The CDR3 contains 13 residues. The germline gives CDR1 DFQATT, CDR2 SNEGSKA (reference sequence). The ends were cut back, 2 bases at V and 1 base at J, with 8 bases in the middle. CDR3 residues: CSARYSTNTEAFF. The CDR3 DNA sequence: TGCAGTGCTAGATATAGCACGAACACTGAAGCTTTCTTT.

This clonotype was recorded at least ten times. V and J are TRBV12-3 or TRBV12-4 and TRBJ2-5, with 10 bases lining up with TRBD2. This CDR3 has 15 amino acids. The ends lost 1 base at V and 6 bases at J; junction bases unmatched: 5. This CDR3 is CASSLGGSGGQTQYF. The CDR3 DNA sequence: TGTGCCAGCAGTTTAGGCGGTAGCGGGGGGCAGACCCAGTACTTC.

This clonotype appeared a few times. V is TRBV11-1 and J is TRBJ2-2; perhaps TRBD2 as D (7 bases). Trimming took 6 bases from V and 4 from J, leaving 18 bases between them. Germline V CDR1 and CDR2: SGHAT, FQDESV (reference sequence). CDR3 size: 16 residues. For the CDR3, the DNA is TGTGCCAGCAGAATAAGAGGGGGGGCCGGCACCGGGGAGCTGTTTTTT. It encodes CASRIRGGAGTGELFF.

This clonotype has at least ten counts. The chain combines TRBV28 with TRBJ1-1; 7 nucleotides match TRBD1. Trimming removed 10 bases from V and 1 base from J; junction bases left unmatched: 9. The CDR3 extends over 14 amino acids. Looked up from germline, CDR1 is MDHEN and CDR2 is SYDVKM. The CDR3 sequence: CATFARGTNTEAFF. CDR3 nucleotides: TGTGCCACCTTCGCCAGGGGGACGAACACTGAAGCTTTCTTT.

This clonotype was seen repeatedly, ten times or more. The chain combines TRBV7-9 with TRBJ2-7, with 7 bases lining up with TRBD2. J was trimmed by 2 bases and V by 3 bases; bases with no gene match: 4. CDR3 size: 14 residues. Per germline, CDR1 SEHNR and CDR2 FQNEAQ (reference sequence). For the CDR3, the DNA is TGTGCCAGCAGCTTGAGGGAGGGCCCCTACGAGCAGTACTTC. It translates to CASSLREGPYEQYF.

There are a few counts of this clonotype. This chain links TRBV28 with TRBJ2-7; D uncertain. V lost 2 bases and J 2 bases, leaving 10 bases between the germline ends. CDR3 length: 14 amino acids. From germline, CDR1 is MDHEN and CDR2 SYDVKM. CDR3 DNA sequence: TGTGCCAGCAGTTTACCCATTCCCCCCTACGAGCAGTACTTC. As protein: CASSLPIPPYEQYF.

This clonotype was detected many times. The chain combines TRBV10-2 with TRBJ1-5, with TRBD1 identical over 7 bases. The CDR3 length is 14 residues. Germline V gives CDR1 WSHSY, CDR2 SAAADI. The trim removed 4 bases at V and 4 bases at J, leaving 4 bases unmatched. The CDR3 region is CASSVGQNNQPQHF. The CDR3 DNA sequence: TGCGCCAGCAGTGTGGGACAGAATAATCAGCCCCAGCATTTT.

This clonotype was counted only a few times. The chain recombines TRBV27 with TRBJ2-5; the match to TRBD2 covers 12 bases. Germline trimming cut 4 bases from V and 4 bases from J; bases unmatched to any gene: 13. CDR1 is MNHEY, CDR2 SMNVEV, per germline (reference sequence). CDR3 length equals 18 residues. The DNA for the CDR3 is TGTGCCAGCAGTTCGGGACTAGCGGGCTGGGGGGACTTAGAGACCCAGTACTTC. This encodes CASSSGLAGWGDLETQYF.

This clonotype was counted at least ten times. CDR3 loop: CSVLAGASDEQYF. CDR3 DNA sequence: TGCAGCGTTTTAGCGGGTGCATCGGACGAGCAGTACTTC. The chain recombines TRBV29-1 with TRBJ2-7; TRBD2 aligns across 7 bases. Germline loops: CDR1 SQVTM, CDR2 ANQGSEA. The CDR3 totals 13 residues. Germline trimming cut 5 bases from V and 5 bases from J; bases unmatched to any gene: 9.

A few counts support this clonotype. V is TRBV6-2 or TRBV6-3 and J is TRBJ1-4; possible D gene TRBD1, 5 bases. V was trimmed by 6 bases and J by 4 bases, leaving 9 bases between them. The CDR3 has 13 amino acids. Germline CDR1 and CDR2: MNHEY and SVGEGT. For the CDR3, the DNA is TGTGCCAGCAGACAGGTGATTAATGAAAAACTGTTTTTT. Its translation is CASRQVINEKLFF.

CDR3 loop: CASTRDRASYEQYF. The CDR3 coding sequence is TGTGCCAGCACCCGGGACAGGGCCTCCTACGAGCAGTACTTC. This chain uses TRBV6-1 with TRBJ2-7; 9 bases match TRBD1. The CDR3 has 14 residues. Germline values: CDR1 MNHNS, CDR2 SASEGT. The junction had 4 bases not matched to a gene; V was cut back by 7 bases and J by 0 bases.

This clonotype was recorded many times. The chain joins TRBV20-1 to TRBJ1-6; D unresolved. This CDR3 spans 13 amino acids. V lost 3 bases and J 9 bases, leaving 12 bases between the germline ends. CDR1 DFQATT and CDR2 SNEGSKA come from the germline V gene (reference sequence). The CDR3 region is CSARMGNGSPLHF. The CDR3 nucleotides read TGCAGTGCTAGGATGGGGAACGGTTCACCCCTCCACTTT.

As to this clonotype: This may be a read error: a much more frequent sequence differs by one nucleotide. The V call is TRBV27, the J call TRBJ2-7, with 7 nucleotides matching TRBD1. V gave up 4 bases and J gave up 3 bases; unmatched junction bases: 9. The CDR3 spans 15 residues. CDR1 and CDR2 (germline): MNHEY, SMNVEV (reference sequence). CDR3 nucleotides: TGTGCCAGCAGTTCCATCGGGGACAGAGACTACGAGCAGTACTTC. This translates into CASSSIGDRDYEQYF.

This clonotype has a count of ten or more. The chain carries TRBV28 and TRBJ2-2; maybe TRBD1 (5 bases). V lost 8 bases and J lost 2, with 12 bases in between. Per the germline V gene, CDR1 is MDHEN and CDR2 is SYDVKM. CDR3 size: 14 residues. Here the CDR3 reads CASLSGQNTGELFF. The CDR3 DNA reads TGTGCCAGCCTTAGTGGACAAAACACCGGGGAGCTGTTTTTT.

The chain joins TRBV6-1 to TRBJ1-1; TRBD1 aligns across 10 bases. Germline V gene data show CDR1 as MNHNS and CDR2 as SASEGT. V was clipped by 6 bases and J by 7 bases; unmatched bases: 5. The CDR3 spans 13 residues. The CDR3 loop is CASRRQGAIEAFF. The CDR3 nucleotides are TGTGCCAGCAGGCGACAGGGGGCGATTGAAGCTTTCTTT.

The chain carries TRBV12-3 or TRBV12-4 and TRBJ1-5, with D maybe TRBD1 (6 bases). This CDR3 contains 15 residues. V lost 2 bases to trimming and J lost 5 bases, with 13 bases between them. The CDR3 loop is CASSLLGGGDQPQHF. The CDR3 bases are TGTGCCAGCAGTTTATTAGGGGGTGGTGATCAGCCCCAGCATTTT.

This clonotype was counted ten times or more. This chain connects TRBV27 to TRBJ1-2; 9 bases line up with TRBD1. The V segment lost 7 bases and the J segment 5 bases; nucleotides outside the gene matches: 11. This CDR3 has 15 amino acids. Germline V CDR1 and CDR2: MNHEY, SMNVEV (reference sequence). This CDR3 reads CASKGRTGEDYGYTF. CDR3 bases: TGTGCCAGCAAAGGACGGACAGGGGAAGATTATGGCTACACCTTC.

The V call is TRBV6-2 or TRBV6-3, the J call TRBJ2-2, with a tentative D call TRBD1 (5 bases). The CDR3 extends over 18 amino acids. The V end was cut by 0 bases, the J end by 1 base, with 15 bases between. CDR1 is MNHEY and CDR2 is SVGEGT in the germline V gene. This CDR3 reads CASSYSLAPGKNTGELFF. CDR3 nucleotide sequence: TGTGCCAGCAGTTACTCGCTCGCACCAGGGAAGAACACCGGGGAGCTGTTTTTT.

This clonotype was observed many times. The V gene is TRBV12-3 or TRBV12-4, the J gene TRBJ2-6; the match to TRBD1 covers 10 bases. The CDR3 runs 18 residues. V was pared by 6 bases and J by 0 bases, with 8 bases of the junction left unmatched. CDR3: CASSPTGGVLSGANVLTF. The DNA for the CDR3 is TGTGCCAGCAGCCCGACAGGGGGCGTACTCTCTGGGGCCAACGTCCTGACTTTC.

The rearrangement links TRBV4-1 to TRBJ1-5; 7 bases agree with TRBD1. This CDR3 comprises 14 residues. CDR1 and CDR2 from the germline V gene are MGHRA and YSYEKL. The V segment lost 4 bases and the J segment 7 bases; nucleotides outside the gene matches: 7. The CDR3 region has the DNA TGCGCCAGCAGCCCAGACAGGGTGGGCCAGCCCCAGCATTTT. This translates into CASSPDRVGQPQHF.

This clonotype showed up many times. Possible read error: a much larger clone is one base away. The chain links TRBV7-9 to TRBJ2-7, with a tentative D call TRBD1 (6 bases). Between the trimmed V and J ends, which lost 5 bases and 5 bases, there was a span of 10 bases. This CDR3 has 12 residues. Per the germline V gene, CDR1 is SEHNR and CDR2 is FQNEAQ (reference sequence). The CDR3 bases are TGTGCCAGCAGCCAGGCAGGGGACGAGCAGTACTTC. Encoded protein: CASSQAGDEQYF.

The V call is TRBV12-3 or TRBV12-4, the J call TRBJ2-3, with 11 bases identical to TRBD2. The CDR3 contains 15 residues. V lost 8 bases, J lost 4 bases, and 8 bases stayed unmatched. The CDR3 region has the DNA TGTGCCAGCCGTAGCGGGGGGGCAGTTGCAGATACGCAGTATTTT. Amino acid sequence: CASRSGGAVADTQYF.